This T cell receptor (beta chain) was retrieved from a study of beta chain features in type 1 diabetes. Background on the study: Over all samples combined, some 99,000,000 sorted cells were examined. Study-level results: The VDJ junctions of type 1 diabetes patients carried fewer insertions and more deletions.

This clone was observed a handful of times. The antigen remains unidentified. Expressed TCRB transcripts got sequenced, as all isolated RNA was reverse transcribed. The data were produced by immunoSEQ multiplex PCR, yet TCRdb's version contains in-frame clones alone and is incomplete. Of around 400,000 clones in the sample, 10% to 15% were seen once. CDR1 is MNHNS, CDR2 SASEGT, per germline. The CDR3 is 15 residues long. Trimming took 9 bases from V and 0 from J; bases not matched to a gene: 7. Sequenced: naive CD4+ T cells from blood. This chain links TRBV6-1 with TRBJ2-5, with TRBD2 matching 10 bases. This clonotype was sampled from a man aged 18 to 29 in good health. The CDR3 protein is CASVPGLAYQETQYF. In DNA form, the CDR3 reads TGTGCCAGTGTACCGGGACTAGCGTACCAAGAGACCCAGTACTTC.